This TCR beta chain was observed in a study of beta chain features in type 1 diabetes. Study-level points and caveats: Shortening that was moderate but significant affected the TCRB CDR3s of Type 1 diabetes patients in all four CD4+ subsets.

About this clone: Its antigen is as yet unknown.

Expressed TCRB transcripts were sequenced because the isolated RNA had all been reverse transcribed beforehand. Clones were read by immunoSEQ multiplex PCR, and TCRdb kept only the in-frame ones, dropping some. Of some 170,000 clones in the sample, over 55% are singletons; the top ten hold 0.08% to 0.095%. Germline V CDR1 and CDR2: SEHNR, FQNEAQ (reference sequence). The V end was cut by 5 bases, the J end by 1 base, with 16 bases between. This CDR3 region has 16 residues. Sequenced input: naive CD4+ T cells from blood. This sequence was found in a young man with type 1 diabetes. V is TRBV7-9 and J is TRBJ2-3; no reliable D call. CDR3 bases: TGTGCCAGCAGCCCGAGAGGCGGCGGAGGCACAGATACGCAGTATTTT. It translates to CASSPRGGGGTDTQYF.